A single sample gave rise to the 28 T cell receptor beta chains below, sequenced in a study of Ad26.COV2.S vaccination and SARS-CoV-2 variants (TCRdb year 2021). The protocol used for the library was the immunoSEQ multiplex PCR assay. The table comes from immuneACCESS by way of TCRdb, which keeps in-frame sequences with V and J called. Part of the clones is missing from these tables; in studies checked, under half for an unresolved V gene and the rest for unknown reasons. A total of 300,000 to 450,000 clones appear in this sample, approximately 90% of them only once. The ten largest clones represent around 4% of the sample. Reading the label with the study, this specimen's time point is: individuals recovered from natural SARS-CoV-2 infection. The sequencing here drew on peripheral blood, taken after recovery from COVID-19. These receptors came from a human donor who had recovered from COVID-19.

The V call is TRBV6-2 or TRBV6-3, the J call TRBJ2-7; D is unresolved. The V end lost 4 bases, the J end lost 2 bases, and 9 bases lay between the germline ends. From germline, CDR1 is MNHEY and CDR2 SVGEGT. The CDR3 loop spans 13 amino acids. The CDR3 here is CASSSPPTYEQYF. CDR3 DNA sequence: TGTGCCAGCAGTTCCCCTCCCACCTACGAGCAGTACTTC.

The CDR3 DNA sequence: TGTGCCAGTAGGTCCCTGGACAGGGGCGATCCTAACTATGGCTACACCTTC. It translates to CASRSLDRGDPNYGYTF. The V call is TRBV19, the J call TRBJ1-2, with 9 bases aligning to TRBD1. The CDR3 runs to 17 residues. Unmatched junction bases numbered 11, after V lost 6 bases and J lost 0 bases. Germline V gives CDR1 LNHDA, CDR2 SQIVND (reference sequence).

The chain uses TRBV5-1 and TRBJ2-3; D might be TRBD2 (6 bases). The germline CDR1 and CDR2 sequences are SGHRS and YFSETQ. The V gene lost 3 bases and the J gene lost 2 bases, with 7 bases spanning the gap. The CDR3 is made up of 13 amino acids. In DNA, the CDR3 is TGCGCCAGCAGCTCGCGGGACACAGATACGCAGTATTTT. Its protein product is CASSSRDTDTQYF.

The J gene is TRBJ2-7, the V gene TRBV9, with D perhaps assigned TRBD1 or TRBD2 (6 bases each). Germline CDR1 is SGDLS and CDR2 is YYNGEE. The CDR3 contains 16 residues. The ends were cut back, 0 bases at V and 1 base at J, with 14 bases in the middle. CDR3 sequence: CASSVGWGAQSYEQYF. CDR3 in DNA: TGTGCCAGCAGCGTAGGGTGGGGGGCGCAGTCCTACGAGCAGTACTTC.

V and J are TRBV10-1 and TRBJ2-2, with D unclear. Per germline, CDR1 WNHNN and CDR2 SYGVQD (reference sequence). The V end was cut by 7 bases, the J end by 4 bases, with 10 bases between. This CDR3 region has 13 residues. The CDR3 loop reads CASMGSTTGELFF. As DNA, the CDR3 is TGCGCCAGCATGGGTTCTACCACCGGGGAGCTGTTTTTT.

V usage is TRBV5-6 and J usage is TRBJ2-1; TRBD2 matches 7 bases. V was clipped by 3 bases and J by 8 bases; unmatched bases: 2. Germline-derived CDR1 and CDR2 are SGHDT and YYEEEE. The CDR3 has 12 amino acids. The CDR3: CASSWTSYEQFF. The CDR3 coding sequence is TGTGCCAGCAGCTGGACTAGTTATGAGCAGTTCTTC.

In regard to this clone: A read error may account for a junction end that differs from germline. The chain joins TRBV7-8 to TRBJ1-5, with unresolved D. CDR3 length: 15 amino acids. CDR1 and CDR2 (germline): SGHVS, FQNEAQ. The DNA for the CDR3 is TGTGCCAGCAGATTAGAGGGTAGGGCCAATCAGCCCCAGCATTTT. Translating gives CASRLEGRANQPQHF. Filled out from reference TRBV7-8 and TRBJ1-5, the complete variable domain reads GAGVSQSPRYKVAKRGQDVALRCDPISGHVSLFWYQQALGQGPEFLTYFQNEAQLDKSGLPSDRFFAERPEGSVSTLKIQRTQQEDSAVYLCASRLEGRANQPQHFGDGTRLSIL.

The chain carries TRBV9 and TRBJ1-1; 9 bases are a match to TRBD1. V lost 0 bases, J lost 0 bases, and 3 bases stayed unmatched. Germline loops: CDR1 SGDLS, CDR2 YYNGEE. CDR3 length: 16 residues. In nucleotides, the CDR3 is TGTGCCAGCAGCGTAGTCGGGACAGGGATGAACACTGAAGCTTTCTTT. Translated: CASSVVGTGMNTEAFF.

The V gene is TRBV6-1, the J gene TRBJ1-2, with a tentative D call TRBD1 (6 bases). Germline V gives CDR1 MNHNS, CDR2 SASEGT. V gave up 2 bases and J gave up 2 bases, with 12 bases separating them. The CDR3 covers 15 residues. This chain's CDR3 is CASSEYRGGNYGYTF. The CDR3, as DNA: TGTGCCAGCAGTGAATATCGAGGGGGGAACTATGGCTACACCTTC.

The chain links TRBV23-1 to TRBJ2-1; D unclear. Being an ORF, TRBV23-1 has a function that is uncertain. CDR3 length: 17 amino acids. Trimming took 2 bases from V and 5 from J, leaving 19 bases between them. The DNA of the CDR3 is TGCGCCAGCAGTCAACCCACCGACGGTCCCCAAAACAATGAGCAGTTCTTC. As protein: CASSQPTDGPQNNEQFF.

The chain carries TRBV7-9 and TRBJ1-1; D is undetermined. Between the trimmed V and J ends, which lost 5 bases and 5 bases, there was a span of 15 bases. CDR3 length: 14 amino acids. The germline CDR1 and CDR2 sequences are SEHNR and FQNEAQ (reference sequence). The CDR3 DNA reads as TGTGCCAGCAGCCCTACTGAACTGAGGACTGAAGCTTTCTTT. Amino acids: CASSPTELRTEAFF.

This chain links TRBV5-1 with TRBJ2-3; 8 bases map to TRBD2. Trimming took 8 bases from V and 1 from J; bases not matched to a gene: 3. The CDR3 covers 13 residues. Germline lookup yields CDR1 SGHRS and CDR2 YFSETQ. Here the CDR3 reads CASATSGTDTQYF. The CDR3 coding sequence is TGCGCCAGTGCGACTAGCGGCACAGATACGCAGTATTTT. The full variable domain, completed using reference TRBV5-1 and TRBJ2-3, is KAGVTQTPRYLIKTRGQQVTLSCSPISGHRSVSWYQQTPGQGLQFLFEYFSETQRNKGNFPGRFSGRQFSNSRSEMNVSTLELGDSALYLCASATSGTDTQYFGPGTRLTVL.

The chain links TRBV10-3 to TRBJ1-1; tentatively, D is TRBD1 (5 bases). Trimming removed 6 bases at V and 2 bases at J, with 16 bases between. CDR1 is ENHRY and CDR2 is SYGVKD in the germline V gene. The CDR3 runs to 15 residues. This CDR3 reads CAIREGLPINTEAFF. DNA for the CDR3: TGTGCCATCAGGGAGGGACTTCCCATAAACACTGAAGCTTTCTTT.

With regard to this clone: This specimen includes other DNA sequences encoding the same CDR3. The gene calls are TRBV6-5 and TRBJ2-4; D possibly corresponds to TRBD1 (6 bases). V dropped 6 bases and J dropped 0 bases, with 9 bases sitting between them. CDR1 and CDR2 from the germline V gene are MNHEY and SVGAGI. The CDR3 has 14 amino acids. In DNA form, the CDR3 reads TGTGCCAGCAGCCTACAGGGAGCCAAAAACATTCAGTACTTC. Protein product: CASSLQGAKNIQYF.

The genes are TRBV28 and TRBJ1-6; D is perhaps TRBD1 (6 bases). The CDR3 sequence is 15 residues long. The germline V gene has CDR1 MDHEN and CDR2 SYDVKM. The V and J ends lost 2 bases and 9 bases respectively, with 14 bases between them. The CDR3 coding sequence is TGTGCCAGCAGTTTAAGTCTCGACAGGACTTCACCCCTCCACTTT. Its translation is CASSLSLDRTSPLHF.

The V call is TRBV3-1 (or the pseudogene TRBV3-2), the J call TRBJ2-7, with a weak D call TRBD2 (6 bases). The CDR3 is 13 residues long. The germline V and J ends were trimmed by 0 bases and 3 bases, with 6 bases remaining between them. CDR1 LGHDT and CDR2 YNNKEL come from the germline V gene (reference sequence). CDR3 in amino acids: CASSQEGGYEQYF. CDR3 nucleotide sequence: TGTGCCAGCAGCCAAGAGGGAGGCTACGAGCAGTACTTC.

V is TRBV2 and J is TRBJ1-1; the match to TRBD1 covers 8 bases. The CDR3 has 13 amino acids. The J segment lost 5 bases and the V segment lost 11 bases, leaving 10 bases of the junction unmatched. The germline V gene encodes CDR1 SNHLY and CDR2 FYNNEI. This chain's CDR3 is CASPDRAGTEAFF. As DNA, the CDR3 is TGTGCCTCACCGGACAGGGCGGGTACTGAAGCTTTCTTT.

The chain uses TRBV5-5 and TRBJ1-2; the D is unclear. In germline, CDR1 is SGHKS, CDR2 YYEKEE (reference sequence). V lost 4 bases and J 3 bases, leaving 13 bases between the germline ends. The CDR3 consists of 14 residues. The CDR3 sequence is CASSPDRIYYGYTF. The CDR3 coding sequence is TGTGCCAGCAGCCCTGACCGGATCTACTATGGCTACACCTTC.

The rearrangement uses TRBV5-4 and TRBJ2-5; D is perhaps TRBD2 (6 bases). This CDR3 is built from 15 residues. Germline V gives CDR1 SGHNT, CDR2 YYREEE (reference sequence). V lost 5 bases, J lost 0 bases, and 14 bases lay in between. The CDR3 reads CASSLEGHYQETQYF. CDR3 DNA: TGTGCCAGCAGTCTGGAGGGGCACTACCAAGAGACCCAGTACTTC.

The CDR3 DNA is TGTGCCAGCAGTGGACTAGCGGGGGGGGCAGATACGCAGTATTTT. Translation gives CASSGLAGGADTQYF. The genes are TRBV27 and TRBJ2-3; 15 bases line up with TRBD2. Germline trimming cut 5 bases from V and 4 bases from J; bases unmatched to any gene: 1. The CDR3 runs to 15 residues. Germline V gene data show CDR1 as MNHEY and CDR2 as SMNVEV (reference sequence).

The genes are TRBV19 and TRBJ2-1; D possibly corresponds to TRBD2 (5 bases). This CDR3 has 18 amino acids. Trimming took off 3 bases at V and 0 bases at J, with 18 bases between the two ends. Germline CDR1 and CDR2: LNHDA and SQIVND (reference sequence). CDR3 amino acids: CASSIGVSRSSSYNEQFF. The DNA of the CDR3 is TGTGCCAGTAGTATCGGGGTATCCCGCAGCAGCTCCTACAATGAGCAGTTCTTC.

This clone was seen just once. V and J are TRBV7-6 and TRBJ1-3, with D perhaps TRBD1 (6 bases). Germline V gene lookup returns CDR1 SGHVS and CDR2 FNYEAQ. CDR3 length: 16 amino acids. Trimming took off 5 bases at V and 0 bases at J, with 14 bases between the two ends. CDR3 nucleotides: TGTGCCAGCAGCCCCTATAGGGGGAGCTCTGGAAACACCATATATTTT. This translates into CASSPYRGSSGNTIYF.

Here the CDR3 DNA reads TGTGCCAGCAGTGAGCAGGGGCCAGGAATTAGCAATCAGCCCCAGCATTTT. This gives the protein CASSEQGPGISNQPQHF. The chain carries TRBV6-1 and TRBJ1-5; possible D gene TRBD1, 6 bases. The V end was cut by 3 bases, the J end by 0 bases, with 15 bases between. The CDR3 is 17 residues long. In germline, CDR1 is MNHNS, CDR2 SASEGT.

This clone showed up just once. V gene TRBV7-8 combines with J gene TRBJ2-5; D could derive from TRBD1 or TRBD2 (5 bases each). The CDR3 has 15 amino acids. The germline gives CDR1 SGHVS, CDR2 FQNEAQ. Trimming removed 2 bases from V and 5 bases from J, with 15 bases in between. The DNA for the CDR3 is TGTGCCAGCAGCTTATTCCGGGGCGGGCCCGAGACCCAGTACTTC. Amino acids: CASSLFRGGPETQYF.

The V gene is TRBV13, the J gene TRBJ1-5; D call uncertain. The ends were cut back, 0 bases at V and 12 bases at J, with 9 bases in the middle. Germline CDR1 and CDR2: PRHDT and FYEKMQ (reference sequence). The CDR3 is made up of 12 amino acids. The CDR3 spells CASSLGASLQHF. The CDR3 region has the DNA TGTGCCAGCAGCTTAGGGGCGTCCCTCCAGCATTTT.

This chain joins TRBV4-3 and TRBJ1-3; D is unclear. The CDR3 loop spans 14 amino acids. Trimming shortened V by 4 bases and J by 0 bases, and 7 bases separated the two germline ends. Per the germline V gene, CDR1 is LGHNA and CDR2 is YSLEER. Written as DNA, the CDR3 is TGCGCCAGCAGCCCCTCCTCCTCTGGAAACACCATATATTTT. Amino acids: CASSPSSSGNTIYF.

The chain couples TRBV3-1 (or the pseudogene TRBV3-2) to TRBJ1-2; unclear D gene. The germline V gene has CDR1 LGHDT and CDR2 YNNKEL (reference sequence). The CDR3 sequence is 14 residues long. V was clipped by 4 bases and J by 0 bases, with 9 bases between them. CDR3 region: CASSRQAANYGYTF. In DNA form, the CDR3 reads TGTGCCAGCAGCCGGCAGGCTGCTAACTATGGCTACACCTTC.

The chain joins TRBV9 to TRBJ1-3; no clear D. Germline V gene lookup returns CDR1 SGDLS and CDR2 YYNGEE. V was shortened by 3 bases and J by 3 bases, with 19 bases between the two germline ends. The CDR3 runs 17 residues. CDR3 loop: CASSAPPPGNGGNTIYF. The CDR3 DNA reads TGTGCCAGCAGCGCCCCACCCCCGGGTAATGGTGGAAACACCATATATTTT.